Below, one T cell receptor (beta chain) is given with its context. Original methodology: Scientists estimated how many nucleated cells there were by amplifying reference gene primers. The protocol was immunoSEQ multiplex PCR, while the TCRdb copy is restricted to in-frame clones and leaves out a portion. The V and J calls and the clone size are those of that table, but D and trimming were determined from the DNA. The data hold about 190,000 clones, with roughly 80% observed a single time. Donors were grouped by their self-reported clinical history. These data originate in a study of blood T cell repertoires in COVID-19. About the research overall: Some COVID-19 samples were acute and others convalescent; all came from the United States, Italy and Spain. PBMCs, B-cell-depleted T cells, or T cells were the source of the cDNA or gDNA that made up the material.

This CDR3 has 14 residues. V was clipped by 2 bases and J by 1 base, with 8 bases between them. Per germline, CDR1 KGHSH and CDR2 LQKENI. The sequenced material came from PBMCs or T cells enriched from blood (not recorded which). The receptor was derived from an older woman with acute COVID-19. The rearrangement uses TRBV18 and TRBJ1-1, with D tentatively TRBD1 (5 bases). The CDR3 here is CASSPGRGNTEAFF. CDR3 in DNA: TGTGCCAGCTCACCAGGAAGGGGGAACACTGAAGCTTTCTTT.